This T cell receptor (beta chain) stems from a study of T cell responses to AZD1222 COVID-19 vaccine. Germline-derived CDR1 and CDR2 are LGHNT and FRNRAP. This CDR3 is built from 13 residues. Trimming pared 5 bases from V and 7 bases from J, leaving 11 bases between. Notes on this clone: Its cognate antigen is unknown.

Profiled with immunoSEQ multiplex PCR; TCRdb holds only in-frame clones, not every one. The sample holds 100,000 to 150,000 clones, about 90% seen once. Study results and caveats: Regions 160-218 and 743-854 dominated among vaccine-associated CD4 TCRs spanning spike. Females made up more of the donors, who were largely white British, and clonal diversity may have come out too low.

This material consisted of peripheral blood, taken on day 0 of AZD1222 vaccination. This sequence was found in an adult in good health. The rearrangement joins TRBV12-5 to TRBJ1-4; D gene ambiguous. The CDR3 nucleotides read TGTGCTAGTGGTCCGTTTAATGGTGAAAAACTGTTTTTT. Protein product: CASGPFNGEKLFF.